This passage covers 24 T cell receptor beta chains from one sample sequenced in a study of tumor-infiltrating lymphocytes in primary liver carcinoma. Production of TCR beta cDNA used approximately 0.55 ug total RNA together with a constant-region primer. Slightly modified ARM-PCR served as the procedure for the TCR beta libraries. These libraries came from three rounds of nested multiplex PCR. Investigators reported that the first two PCR rounds, at 10 cycles each, used TRBV1-TRBV30 forward primers with a C-beta reverse primer. TCRdb independently ran MiXCR on the multiplex PCR reads; one entry per CDR3 protein. The sample has tens of thousands of distinct CDR3 sequences, 60% to 85% seen once. Each 20-30 mg portion of unsorted bulk tissue served as the source for co-extraction of RNA and DNA. Sequenced sample: liver tumor tissue from sampling region 5. As for subset: tumor region T5, tumor centre. The receptors come from a man between 35 and 55 years old with primary liver carcinoma and hepatitis B virus infection.

Details on this clonotype: This may stem from a read error, because a much larger clone lies one nucleotide away. The gene calls are TRBV5-1 and TRBJ2-7; D perhaps matches TRBD2 (5 bases). From germline, CDR1 is SGHRS and CDR2 YFSETQ. The CDR3 is 13 residues long. Here the CDR3 DNA reads TGCGCCAGCAGCTTGACGGTAGACTACGATCAGTACTTC. Its translation is CASSLTVDYDQYF.

As to this clonotype: The DNA is omitted, as the CDR3 cannot be located on it reliably, and the CDR3 follows TCRdb's listing. The gene calls are TRBV11-2 and TRBJ1-2. Germline V lookup: CDR1 SGHAT, CDR2 FQNNGV. The CDR3 spans 13 residues, counting both ends. CDR3 residues: CTSSLGANYGCTF.

In its sample, this clonotype was seen once. This likely comes from a read error, as the CDR3 has no conserved phenylalanine or tryptophan at its end. The rearrangement joins TRBV6-6 to TRBJ2-7; TRBD2 matches at 7 bases. Germline V gene lookup returns CDR1 MNHNY and CDR2 SVGAGI (reference sequence). This CDR3 region has 17 residues. CDR3 amino acids: CASCYSVVRGSAHEQYS. The CDR3 DNA reads TGTGCCAGCTGTTACTCGGTTGTGCGCGGGAGTGCACACGAGCAGTACTCC.

This sequence joins TRBV4-2 and TRBJ2-1; D is undetermined. The CDR3 is 13 residues long. Per germline, CDR1 LGHNA and CDR2 YNFKEQ. V lost 8 bases and J 5 bases, leaving 13 bases between the germline ends. The CDR3 DNA reads as TGTGCCAGCCTAGGGCACAGCGACAATGAGCAGTTCTTC. Encoded protein: CASLGHSDNEQFF.

Notes on this clonotype: This CDR3 fails to terminate in the conserved phenylalanine or tryptophan, so it likely reflects a read error. The CDR3 region has the DNA TGTGCCTCCAGGCCGGAGGGACTAGCCTACGAGCAGTACCTC. As protein: CASRPEGLAYEQYL. The rearrangement links TRBV6-5 to TRBJ2-7; 8 nucleotides match TRBD2. Germline V gene lookup returns CDR1 MNHEY and CDR2 SVGAGI. V lost 11 bases and J lost 2; bases outside the gene matches: 11. The length of the CDR3 is 14 residues.

This clonotype was detected only once. Germline and junction disagree at one end, which may indicate a read error. The rearrangement joins TRBV6-2 or TRBV6-3 to TRBJ1-4; maybe TRBD1 (5 bases). CDR3 size: 14 residues. CDR1 is MNHEY and CDR2 is SVGEGT in the germline V gene. The DNA of the CDR3 is TGTGTCAGCAGTTTGCGTCAGGGAAATGAAAAACTGTTTTTT. It translates to CVSSLRQGNEKLFF.

This clonotype occurred many times. V is TRBV5-6 and J is TRBJ2-2; possible D gene TRBD1, 6 bases. Germline lookup yields CDR1 SGHDT and CDR2 YYEEEE. Trimming shortened V by 0 bases and J by 4 bases, and 10 bases separated the two germline ends. The CDR3 runs 15 residues. DNA of the CDR3: TGTGCCAGCAGCTTGGTTGACAGGACCACCGGGGAGCTGTTTTTT. It codes for CASSLVDRTTGELFF. Using reference TRBV5-6 and TRBJ2-2 for the parts outside the CDR3, the full variable domain is DAGVTQSPTHLIKTRGQQVTLRCSPKSGHDTVSWYQQALGQGPQFIFQYYEEEERQRGNFPDRFSGHQFPNYSSELNVNALLLGDSALYLCASSLVDRTTGELFFGEGSRLTVL.

There are a few counts of this clonotype. Sequence at one end of the junction differs from germline and may be a read error. The CDR3 region has the DNA TGCAGCGTTGAACGGGACACAGATAGGCAGTATTTT. Translated: CSVERDTDRQYF. The genes are TRBV29-1 and TRBJ2-3, with D possibly matching TRBD1 (6 bases). The CDR3 extends over 12 amino acids. CDR1 is SQVTM and CDR2 is ANQGSEA in the germline V gene.

A remark on this clonotype: At one end the junction does not follow the germline gene, possibly because of a read error. The CDR3 loop is CASTLRAVSSLHF. CDR3 DNA: TGTGCCAGCACTTTACGGGCGGTTTCATCCCTCCACTTT. This chain links TRBV6-5 with TRBJ1-6; unclear D gene. The CDR3 contains 13 residues. Germline V gene data show CDR1 as MNHEY and CDR2 as SVGAGI.

This clonotype was seen a handful of times. The chain is built from TRBV6-1 and TRBJ2-3, with D perhaps TRBD2 (6 bases). From germline, CDR1 is MNHNS and CDR2 SASEGT. This CDR3 spans 13 amino acids. V was shortened by 10 bases and J by 14 bases, with 25 bases between the two germline ends. In DNA, the CDR3 is TGTGCCAACAGCAGCCCCATAGCGGAGAGGGGGTATTTT. It codes for CANSSPIAERGYF.

Comment on this clonotype: One junction end disagrees with the germline gene, perhaps due to a read error. DNA for the CDR3: TGCGCCACCGCCCGTTCTACTAGACAAATCTCGGAGACCCAGTATTTC. Translation: CATARSTRQISETQYF. The V and J genes are TRBV5-1 and TRBJ2-5, with D tentatively TRBD2 (5 bases). This CDR3 has 16 amino acids. CDR1 SGHRS and CDR2 YFSETQ come from the germline V gene.

The chain links TRBV5-1 to TRBJ2-3; 7 bases are shared with TRBD1. CDR1 is SGHRS and CDR2 is YFSETQ in the germline V gene. The CDR3 runs to 15 residues. J lost 8 bases, V lost 4 bases, and 13 bases had no gene match. The CDR3 bases are TGCGCCAGCAGCCTGACAGGGTTGACGCAAGGTACGCAGTATTTT. Translation gives CASSLTGLTQGTQYF.

As concerns this clonotype: This may stem from a read error, because a much larger clone lies one nucleotide away. This chain links TRBV12-3 or TRBV12-4 with TRBJ1-1, with no clear D. CDR3 size: 12 residues. The CDR3 DNA sequence: TGTGCCAGCAATTTAAAGAACACTGAAACTTTCTTT. Translating gives CASNLKNTETFF.

Of note for this clonotype: The missing conserved phenylalanine or tryptophan at the end of this CDR3 makes a read error likely. The J gene is TRBJ2-7, the V gene TRBV4-1; maybe TRBD1 (8 bases). The CDR3 loop spans 15 amino acids. Germline lookup yields CDR1 MGHRA and CDR2 YSYEKL. CDR3 coding DNA: TGTGCCAGCAGCCAAGATACAGGGGGGGCCTACGAGCAGTACCTC. Translating it yields CASSQDTGGAYEQYL.

This clonotype was seen at least ten times. The DNA of the CDR3 is TGTGCCATCGGCAGGGGGCAAGTCAATGAGCAGTTCTTC. It encodes CAIGRGQVNEQFF. The chain couples TRBV10-3 to TRBJ2-1; 8 bases agree with TRBD1. Germline-derived CDR1 and CDR2 are ENHRY and SYGVKD. With 8 bases clipped from V and 6 bases from J, the junction kept 6 bases outside the gene matches. This CDR3 region has 13 residues.

Concerning this clonotype: The junction and the germline gene differ at one end; a read error may be behind it. J is TRBJ2-7 and V is TRBV29-1; D might be TRBD1 or TRBD2, each matching 5 bases. The CDR3 has 12 residues. Germline CDR1 SQVTM, CDR2 ANQGSEA. CDR3 bases: TGCAGCTTTGAGATTGGGGCGGGTGAGCAGTACTTC. Amino acid sequence: CSFEIGAGEQYF.

Concerning this clonotype itself: The germline gene is not matched at one end of the junction; a read error may be the cause. V is TRBV4-2 and J is TRBJ2-7; the match to TRBD2 covers 13 bases. Germline CDR1 reads LGHNA; CDR2 reads YNFKEQ. This CDR3 is built from 18 residues. Written as DNA, the CDR3 is TGTGCCAGCAGCGGAAAACCGGGACTAGCGGGATGGCCACACGAGCAGCACTTC. It translates to CASSGKPGLAGWPHEQHF.

This clonotype was seen ten or more times. A read error is possible here, since a much larger clone lies one base away. The V call is TRBV29-1, the J call TRBJ2-7; 7 bases align to TRBD1. The J segment lost 5 bases and the V segment lost 1 base, leaving 8 bases of the junction unmatched. Germline CDR1 is SQVTM and CDR2 is ANQGSEA. The CDR3 runs to 14 residues. DNA for the CDR3: TGCAGCGTTGAAGGGGCCAGGGGGAGACACGAGCAGTACTTC. It specifies CSVEGARGRHEQYF.

Points on this clonotype: A junction boundary mismatches the germline segment, possibly from a read error. J is TRBJ1-2 and V is TRBV4-1; TRBD1 matches 8 bases. This CDR3 spans 14 amino acids. Germline CDR1 reads MGHRA; CDR2 reads YSYEKL. CDR3 sequence: CATSQGDRYYGYTF. The DNA of the CDR3 is TGCGCCACCAGCCAAGGGGACAGGTATTATGGCTACACCTTC.

A word on this clonotype: Relative to the germline gene, one junction end is altered; a read error may explain this. The V gene is TRBV6-1, the J gene TRBJ2-7; 7 nucleotides line up with TRBD1. The CDR3 covers 14 residues. Germline CDR1 MNHNS, CDR2 SASEGT. CDR3 residues: CPSSEGAPPYERYF. CDR3 nucleotide sequence: TGCCCCAGCAGCGAGGGGGCTCCCCCCTACGAGCGGTACTTC.

In this sample, this clonotype turned up a few times. Likely a read error: the CDR3 ends without its conserved phenylalanine or tryptophan. The chain is built from TRBV11-1 and TRBJ2-2; the D gene is possibly TRBD2 (5 bases). CDR1 is SGHAT, CDR2 FQDESV, per germline (reference sequence). Trimming removed 3 bases at V and 8 bases at J, with 13 bases between. The CDR3 is 14 amino acids. Written as DNA, the CDR3 is TGTGCCAGCAGCTTTACAGCGGTTACTGGGGAGCTGTTTTTA. Protein product: CASSFTAVTGELFL.

On this clonotype itself: One end of the junction varies from germline; a read error may be responsible. The rearrangement uses TRBV11-2 and TRBJ2-3, with D uncertain. The CDR3 spans 16 residues. The V gene's germline CDR1 is SGHAT and CDR2 FQNNGV. The CDR3 loop is CASSRQLINPTDTQYF. CDR3 bases: TGTGCTAGCAGCAGACAACTCATCAACCCCACAGATACGCAGTATTTT.

Comment on this clonotype: At one end, the junction sequence differs from germline, possibly due to a read error. The CDR3, as DNA: TGTGCCAGCAGTTTAGGGCGGATGGAAACTTACGAGCAGCACTTC. This translates into CASSLGRMETYEQHF. This rearrangement joins TRBV6-2 or TRBV6-3 to TRBJ2-7; D not certain. CDR1 MNHEY and CDR2 SVGEGT come from the germline V gene. The CDR3 contains 15 residues.

The chain couples TRBV4-2 to TRBJ2-7; 15 nucleotides match TRBD2. The germline V gene encodes CDR1 LGHNA and CDR2 YNFKEQ. The CDR3 covers 18 residues. J was trimmed by 10 bases and V by 6 bases; bases with no gene match: 19. The DNA for the CDR3 is TGTGCCAGCAGTGGAAAACCAGGACTAGCGGGAGGGCCACAGGAACAGTACTTC. Translating it yields CASSGKPGLAGGPQEQYF.